A selection of T cell receptor beta chains follows, all from one sample in a study of OX40 agonist ivuxolimab in advanced cancers. Here immunoSEQ multiplex PCR was the method, and the copy in TCRdb shows in-frame clones only, minus some. Seen here are 70,000 or so clones, roughly nine tenths observed once, and the top ten hold just over 2%. Material: CD4+ or CD8+ T cells sorted from blood, obtained in a trial of the OX40 agonist ivuxolimab. The receptors here all came from an adult with an advanced solid tumor such as melanoma, head and neck, liver or kidney cancer. Each CDR3 is given with its conserved first and last residue. D genes are given only for firm matches. A clone size is listed for some rows: how often the clone was seen (once, few, many), or a class if it is expanded.

j_gene: TRBJ2-7; abundance: -; d_gene: TRBD2; v_gene: TRBV28; CDR3aa: CASTPRPLAGAEQYF; CDR3nt: TGTGCCAGCACCCCCCGGCCCCTAGCGGGAGCCGAGCAGTACTTC
j_gene: TRBJ1-6; abundance: -; d_gene: -; v_gene: TRBV30; CDR3aa: CAWRSTHSPLHF; CDR3nt: TGTGCCTGGAGAAGTACACATTCACCCCTCCACTTT
j_gene: TRBJ2-5; abundance: -; d_gene: TRBD1; v_gene: TRBV29-1; CDR3aa: CSVEEDRADF; CDR3nt: TGCAGCGTTGAAGAAGACAGGGCGGACTTC
j_gene: TRBJ2-1; abundance: -; d_gene: TRBD2; v_gene: TRBV14; CDR3aa: CASSLGTSGYYNEQFF; CDR3nt: TGTGCCAGCAGCCTAGGGACTAGCGGCTATTACAATGAGCAGTTCTTC
j_gene: TRBJ2-7; abundance: -; d_gene: -; v_gene: TRBV27; CDR3aa: CASRPRQSTYEQYF; CDR3nt: TGTGCCAGCAGGCCCCGTCAAAGCACCTACGAGCAGTACTTC
j_gene: TRBJ1-1; abundance: -; d_gene: TRBD1; v_gene: TRBV6-5; CDR3aa: CASSYAQGAFTEAFF; CDR3nt: TGTGCCAGCAGTTACGCCCAGGGGGCTTTTACGGAAGCTTTCTTT
j_gene: TRBJ2-1; abundance: -; d_gene: -; v_gene: TRBV19; CDR3aa: CASSPVGGPFGEQFF; CDR3nt: TGTGCCAGTAGTCCCGTGGGGGGGCCCTTTGGCGAGCAGTTCTTC
j_gene: TRBJ2-1; abundance: -; d_gene: TRBD1; v_gene: TRBV6-1; CDR3aa: CASSEMGQIYNEQFF; CDR3nt: TGTGCCAGCAGTGAAATGGGACAGATCTACAATGAGCAGTTCTTC
j_gene: TRBJ2-1; abundance: -; d_gene: -; v_gene: TRBV27; CDR3aa: CASRMDGTNNEQFF; CDR3nt: TGTGCCAGCAGGATGGATGGAACCAACAATGAGCAGTTCTTC
j_gene: TRBJ2-4; abundance: -; d_gene: -; v_gene: TRBV29-1; CDR3aa: CSVESGTPDRAKNIQYF; CDR3nt: TGCAGCGTTGAATCAGGAACGCCGGACAGAGCCAAAAACATTCAGTACTTC
j_gene: TRBJ2-5; abundance: -; d_gene: -; v_gene: TRBV18; CDR3aa: CASSPGRETQYF; CDR3nt: TGTGCCAGCTCACCCGGCCGGGAGACCCAGTACTTC
j_gene: TRBJ2-2; abundance: -; d_gene: TRBD2; v_gene: TRBV6-1; CDR3aa: CASGTGGYTGELFF; CDR3nt: TGTGCCAGCGGCACGGGAGGGTACACCGGGGAGCTGTTTTTT
j_gene: TRBJ2-5; abundance: -; d_gene: -; v_gene: TRBV18; CDR3aa: CASSRGGQETQYF; CDR3nt: TGTGCCAGCTCGAGGGGTGGACAAGAGACCCAGTACTTC
j_gene: TRBJ2-7; abundance: -; d_gene: -; v_gene: TRBV6-5; CDR3aa: CASGGRLWEQYF; CDR3nt: TGTGCCAGCGGAGGGAGGTTGTGGGAGCAGTACTTC
j_gene: TRBJ2-7; abundance: -; d_gene: -; v_gene: TRBV5-1; CDR3aa: CASSLGLAGWNEQYF; CDR3nt: TGCGCCAGCAGCTTGGGTCTGGCAGGGTGGAACGAGCAGTACTTC
j_gene: TRBJ2-7; abundance: once; d_gene: -; v_gene: TRBV18; CDR3aa: CASSPPSSYEQYF; CDR3nt: TGTGCCAGCTCACCACCGAGCTCCTACGAGCAGTACTTC
j_gene: TRBJ2-3; abundance: -; d_gene: TRBD2; v_gene: TRBV30; CDR3aa: CSASGAFSSTDTQYF; CDR3nt: TGTAGCGCTAGCGGGGCCTTTTCTAGCACAGATACGCAGTATTTT
j_gene: TRBJ2-3; abundance: -; d_gene: -; v_gene: TRBV6-6; CDR3aa: CASSTLPRPHTQYF; CDR3nt: TGTGCCAGCAGTACCCTGCCCCGGCCGCATACGCAGTATTTT
j_gene: TRBJ2-1; abundance: once; d_gene: -; v_gene: TRBV28; CDR3aa: CASSLLIPTATYNEQFF; CDR3nt: TGTGCCAGCAGTTTATTAATCCCGACGGCCACCTACAATGAGCAGTTCTTC
j_gene: TRBJ1-5; abundance: -; d_gene: -; v_gene: TRBV27; CDR3aa: CATTTPGQFSNQPQHF; CDR3nt: TGTGCCACCACGACCCCCGGACAGTTTAGCAATCAGCCCCAGCATTTT
j_gene: TRBJ1-2; abundance: -; d_gene: -; v_gene: TRBV28; CDR3aa: CASSFNSYGYTF; CDR3nt: TGTGCCAGCAGTTTTAACTCTTATGGCTACACCTTC
j_gene: TRBJ1-2; abundance: -; d_gene: -; v_gene: TRBV28; CDR3aa: CASSIPGPGSNYGYTF; CDR3nt: TGTGCCAGCAGTATCCCCGGACCAGGGTCTAACTATGGCTACACCTTC
j_gene: TRBJ1-1; abundance: -; d_gene: -; v_gene: TRBV2; CDR3aa: CASTPGDTEKIKAFF; CDR3nt: TGTGCCAGCACCCCCGGGGATACGGAAAAGATCAAAGCTTTCTTT
j_gene: TRBJ1-4; abundance: -; d_gene: -; v_gene: TRBV10-3; CDR3aa: CAISESGTGGEKLFF; CDR3nt: TGTGCCATCAGTGAGTCAGGAACAGGAGGGGAAAAACTGTTTTTT
j_gene: TRBJ2-3; abundance: -; d_gene: -; v_gene: TRBV9; CDR3aa: CASSLEEISTDTQYF; CDR3nt: TGTGCCAGCAGCTTAGAGGAGATCAGCACAGATACGCAGTATTTT
j_gene: TRBJ2-1; abundance: -; d_gene: TRBD2; v_gene: TRBV2; CDR3aa: CASHPHRGGVNEQFF; CDR3nt: TGTGCCAGCCATCCCCATCGGGGGGGTGTCAATGAGCAGTTCTTC
j_gene: TRBJ2-7; abundance: -; d_gene: -; v_gene: TRBV5-1; CDR3aa: CASSSGSIYEQYF; CDR3nt: TGCGCCAGCAGCTCGGGGTCCATCTACGAGCAGTACTTC
j_gene: TRBJ1-2; abundance: few; d_gene: -; v_gene: TRBV10-3; CDR3aa: CAISDPQNYGYTF; CDR3nt: TGTGCCATCAGTGACCCACAAAACTATGGCTACACCTTC
j_gene: TRBJ2-7; abundance: -; d_gene: TRBD1; v_gene: TRBV25-1; CDR3aa: CASSNSPGQGSHEQYF; CDR3nt: TGTGCCAGCTCAAACTCCCCGGGACAGGGGAGCCACGAGCAGTACTTC
j_gene: TRBJ2-2; abundance: -; d_gene: -; v_gene: TRBV25-1; CDR3aa: CASSDSPPGELFF; CDR3nt: TGTGCCAGCAGTGATTCCCCCCCCGGGGAGCTGTTTTTT
j_gene: TRBJ2-2; abundance: -; d_gene: -; v_gene: TRBV4-2; CDR3aa: CASSQDRVSRVANTGELFF; CDR3nt: TGTGCCAGCAGCCAAGATAGGGTTTCCAGGGTCGCGAACACCGGGGAGCTGTTTTTT
j_gene: TRBJ1-1; abundance: -; d_gene: TRBD1; v_gene: TRBV18; CDR3aa: CASSALNRGASTEAFF; CDR3nt: TGTGCCAGCTCAGCCTTGAACAGGGGGGCGAGCACTGAAGCTTTCTTT
j_gene: TRBJ1-2; abundance: -; d_gene: -; v_gene: TRBV14; CDR3aa: CASSQDTGGLPYGYTF; CDR3nt: TGTGCCAGCAGCCAAGATACGGGGGGGTTACCCTATGGCTACACCTTC
j_gene: TRBJ2-1; abundance: -; d_gene: -; v_gene: TRBV7-9; CDR3aa: CASSLLNFEQFF; CDR3nt: TGTGCCAGCAGCTTACTTAACTTCGAGCAGTTCTTC
j_gene: TRBJ1-6; abundance: -; d_gene: TRBD1; v_gene: TRBV11-2; CDR3aa: CASSSNYGTVDNSPLHF; CDR3nt: TGTGCCAGCAGCTCGAACTACGGGACAGTCGATAATTCACCCCTCCACTTT
j_gene: TRBJ1-2; abundance: -; d_gene: TRBD1; v_gene: TRBV7-9; CDR3aa: CASSLDTGGGYTF; CDR3nt: TGTGCCAGCAGCTTAGACACAGGGGGCGGCTACACCTTC
j_gene: TRBJ2-7; abundance: -; d_gene: -; v_gene: TRBV27; CDR3aa: CASNRAGISYEQYF; CDR3nt: TGTGCCAGCAATCGGGCAGGCATCTCCTACGAGCAGTACTTC
j_gene: TRBJ2-1; abundance: -; d_gene: TRBD2; v_gene: TRBV7-9; CDR3aa: CASSLGLANEQFF; CDR3nt: TGTGCCAGCAGCCTCGGACTAGCGAATGAGCAGTTCTTC
j_gene: TRBJ2-5; abundance: -; d_gene: -; v_gene: TRBV5-1; CDR3aa: CASSLSGRAPEETQYF; CDR3nt: TGCGCCAGCAGCTTGAGCGGCCGGGCTCCCGAAGAGACCCAGTACTTC
j_gene: TRBJ2-2; abundance: -; d_gene: TRBD2; v_gene: TRBV30; CDR3aa: CASDPGLLYTGELFF; CDR3nt: TGTGCCTCCGACCCGGGACTACTATACACCGGGGAGCTGTTTTTT
j_gene: TRBJ2-5; abundance: -; d_gene: TRBD1; v_gene: TRBV6-5; CDR3aa: CASRQQGAVSETQYF; CDR3nt: TGTGCCAGCAGGCAACAGGGGGCAGTTTCGGAGACCCAGTACTTC
j_gene: TRBJ2-7; abundance: -; d_gene: -; v_gene: TRBV7-8; CDR3aa: CASSLVRISSYEQYF; CDR3nt: TGTGCCAGCAGCTTAGTTAGGATCAGCTCCTACGAGCAGTACTTC
j_gene: TRBJ1-5; abundance: -; d_gene: -; v_gene: TRBV6-5; CDR3aa: CASSPDVSQPQHF; CDR3nt: TGTGCCAGCAGCCCAGACGTGAGTCAGCCCCAGCATTTT
j_gene: TRBJ2-6; abundance: -; d_gene: -; v_gene: TRBV4-1; CDR3aa: CASSQVEWGTGANVLTF; CDR3nt: TGCGCCAGCAGCCAAGTTGAATGGGGCACTGGGGCCAACGTCCTGACTTTC
j_gene: TRBJ2-5; abundance: -; d_gene: -; v_gene: TRBV14; CDR3aa: CASSPLARPGETQYF; CDR3nt: TGTGCCAGCAGCCCCCTTGCGCGGCCAGGAGAGACCCAGTACTTC